This T cell receptor beta chain emerged from a study of glioma-infiltrating T cells. Notes on the study in general: A blood CDR3 motif signature was depleted in highly divergent patients.

This clonotype was seen ten or more times. As yet, its antigen is unknown. The iRepertoire nested amplicon-rescue multiplex PCR amplified TCR alpha and beta CDR3s from RNA. TCRdb called the multiplex PCR reads again in MiXCR, with one record for every CDR3 protein. The profile shows 300,000 to 450,000 distinct CDR3 sequences, about two fifths of them singletons. CDR3 size: 15 residues. V gave up 0 bases and J gave up 4 bases, with 12 bases separating them. Germline CDR1 LNHNV, CDR2 YYDKDF (reference sequence). The sample comprised glioma tissue, nonneoplastic brain tissue, or PBMCs (not recorded which). This TCR was recovered from a human donor with low-grade glioma or glioblastoma, undergoing nonglioma brain surgery, or in good health (not recorded which). The V gene is TRBV15, the J gene TRBJ1-1; D is uncertain. The CDR3 DNA sequence: TGTGCCACCAGCAGAGACCCCTTTCGGGGCACTGAAGCTTTCTTT. Protein product: CATSRDPFRGTEAFF. Based on the CDR3 plus reference TRBV15 and TRBJ1-1, the full variable domain is DAMVIQNPRYQVTQFGKPVTLSCSQTLNHNVMYWYQQKSSQAPKLLFHYYDKDFNNEADTPDNFQSRRPNTSFCFLDIRSPGLGDTAMYLCATSRDPFRGTEAFFGQGTRLTVV.